This note documents a single T cell receptor (beta chain) sequence. Antigen: not known. This entry belongs to a study of post-analysis software for immune sequencing data. Study-level information: Included among the disease courses, which were recorded for the cohort, were relapsing-remitting, secondary progressive and progressive-relapsing multiple sclerosis. Study results and caveats: Compared against controls, patients with multiple sclerosis displayed significantly lower normalized Chao1 diversity. Controls showed lower frequencies than patients for roughly five TRBV segments, and TRBV5-6, TRBV5-1 and TRBV20-1 were among these. Clustering by F measure revealed strong co-clustering among samples prepared together in one batch.

The junction had 12 bases not matched to a gene; V was cut back by 3 bases and J by 13 bases. Germline V gives CDR1 MGHDK, CDR2 SYGVNS. This CDR3 is 14 amino acids long. Unique molecular identifiers featured in each of the TCR beta cDNA libraries. The T cell input of roughly 1 to 11 million gave roughly 0.5 million cDNA molecules. TCRdb reprocessed the PCR reads with MiXCR, giving one entry per CDR3 protein. The sample has some 890,000 distinct CDR3 sequences, 53% seen once. The sample was blood. This sequence joins TRBV25-1 and TRBJ2-4; 7 bases fit TRBD1. The receptor was derived from a girl aged 10 to 17 with multiple sclerosis. In nucleotides, the CDR3 is TGTGCCAGCAGTGACTACCGAGGGGGCAGAGAGCAGTACTTC. Protein: CASSDYRGGREQYF.